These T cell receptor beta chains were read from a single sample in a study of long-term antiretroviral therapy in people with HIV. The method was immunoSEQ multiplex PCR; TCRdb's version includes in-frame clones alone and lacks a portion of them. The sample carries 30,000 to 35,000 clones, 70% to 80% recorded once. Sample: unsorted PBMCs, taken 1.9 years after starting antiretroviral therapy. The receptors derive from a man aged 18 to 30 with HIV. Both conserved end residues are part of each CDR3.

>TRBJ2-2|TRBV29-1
CSVSDSTGELFF
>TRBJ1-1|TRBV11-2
CASSLVPDTEAFF
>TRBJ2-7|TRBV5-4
CASSSARGDEEQYF
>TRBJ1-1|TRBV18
CASSGRGLDSEAFF
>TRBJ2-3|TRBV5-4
CASSQRLAGGPTDTQYF
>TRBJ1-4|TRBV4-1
CASSQDAGGNEKLFF
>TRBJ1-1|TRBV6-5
CASRQGAEAFF
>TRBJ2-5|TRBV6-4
CAISRGRVRETQYF
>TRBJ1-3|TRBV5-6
CASSRDSSGNTIYF
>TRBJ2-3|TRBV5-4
CASSPAGALSTDTQYF
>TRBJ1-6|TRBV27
CASSMRRESPLHF
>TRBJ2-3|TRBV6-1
CASSLGRGDTQYF
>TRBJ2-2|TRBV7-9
CASSLEVGRSTGELFF
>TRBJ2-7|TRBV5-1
CASSLGQDIYEQYF
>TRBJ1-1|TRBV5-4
CASSSTVVNTEAFF
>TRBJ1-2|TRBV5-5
CASTLGGYGYTF
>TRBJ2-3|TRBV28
CASSIMSGSPHTDTQYF
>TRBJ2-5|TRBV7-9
CASKTSGGAETQYF
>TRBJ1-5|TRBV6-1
CASSESIGQPQHF
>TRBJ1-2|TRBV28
CASSETGRSNYGYTF
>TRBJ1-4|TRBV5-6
CASSLAGATNEKLFF
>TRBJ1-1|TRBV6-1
CASSELPGRVDGF
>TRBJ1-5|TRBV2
CASSEFGGPSQPQHF
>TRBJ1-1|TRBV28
CASSSHMGEAFF
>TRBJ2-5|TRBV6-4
CASSETVEETQYF
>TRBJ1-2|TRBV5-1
CASSLSRVHVGAANYGYTF
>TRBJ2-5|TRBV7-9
CASSLVVPRTGRLQETQYF
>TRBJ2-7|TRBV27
CASSPPGGLYEQYF
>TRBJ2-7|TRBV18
CASSPGTGVYEQYF
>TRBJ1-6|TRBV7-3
CASSSGPPGYGSPLHF
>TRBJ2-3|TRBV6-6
CASSLWETRNTDTQYF
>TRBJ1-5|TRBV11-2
CASSLDGRGHQPQHF
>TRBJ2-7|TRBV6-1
CASRPRDSSYEQYF
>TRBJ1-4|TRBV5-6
CASSFRTGSEEKLFF
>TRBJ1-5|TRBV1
CTSSPSWSHGPNQPQHF
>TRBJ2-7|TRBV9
CASSVEGSYEQYF
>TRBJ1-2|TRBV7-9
CASSRAPNYGYTF
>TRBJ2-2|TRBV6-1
CASSGPKGTATNTGELFF
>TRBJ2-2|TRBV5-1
CASSINTGELFF
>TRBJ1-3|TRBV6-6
CASRLAGEASGNTIYF
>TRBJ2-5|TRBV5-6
CASSLAGETQYF
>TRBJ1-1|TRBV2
CASSEASGNTEAFF
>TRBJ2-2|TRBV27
CASSVELGGELFF
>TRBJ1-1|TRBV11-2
CASSPGQGAVNTEAFF
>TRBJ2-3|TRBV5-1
CASSPQAGGTDTQYF
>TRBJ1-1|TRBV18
CASSPPAFRGSEAFF
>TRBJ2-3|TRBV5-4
CASSPGADTDTQYF
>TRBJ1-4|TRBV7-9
CASREQGEKLFF
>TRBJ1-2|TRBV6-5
CASKPGQTYGYTF